The rows below give T cell receptor beta chains drawn from one sample of a study of monozygotic twins with inflammatory bowel disease. From its re-call of the 5' RACE reads, TCRdb lists each CDR3 protein once, without DNA. The sample table sets out around 450,000 distinct CDR3 sequences. Sequenced sample: blood. Receptor source: a human donor with ulcerative colitis or Crohn's disease, or a healthy co-twin of an affected twin (not recorded which). CDR3s include the opening cysteine and the closing phenylalanine or tryptophan. The order of the fields is V gene, J gene, CDR3 length, CDR3 protein.

V: TRBV19; J: TRBJ2-1; length: 14; CDR3: CASSREFDVNEQFF
V: TRBV6-2/TRBV6-3; J: TRBJ1-6; length: 20; CDR3: CASSSTPPFPGQGRGSPLHF
V: TRBV7-2; J: TRBJ2-7; length: 15; CDR3: CASSTEPDRPLGEYF
V: TRBV5-5; J: TRBJ2-3; length: 18; CDR3: CASSFPRQGTSSTDTQYF
V: TRBV9; J: TRBJ2-1; length: 15; CDR3: CASSVGDSGNNEQFF
V: TRBV24-1; J: TRBJ2-7; length: 15; CDR3: CATSDSTGGFYEQYF
V: TRBV24-1; J: TRBJ1-2; length: 12; CDR3: CATSRDGQGYTF
V: TRBV7-8; J: TRBJ1-1; length: 13; CDR3: CASSFEQGTEAFF
V: TRBV29-1; J: TRBJ1-3; length: 13; CDR3: CSVLPFSGNTIYF
V: TRBV20-1; J: TRBJ1-5; length: 13; CDR3: CSAGTVSWQPQHF
V: TRBV12-3/TRBV12-4; J: TRBJ1-5; length: 15; CDR3: CASTPQGLAGQPQHF
V: TRBV20-1; J: TRBJ2-3; length: 16; CDR3: CSAKPDGLAKRDTQYF
V: TRBV7-2; J: TRBJ2-2; length: 14; CDR3: CASSLVKNTGELFF
V: TRBV7-9; J: TRBJ1-4; length: 15; CDR3: CASSLARAINEKLFF
V: TRBV11-2; J: TRBJ2-7; length: 19; CDR3: CASSFETRTSGRAPYEQYF
V: TRBV10-2; J: TRBJ2-1; length: 15; CDR3: CASSDRSGGDNEQFF
V: TRBV12-2; J: TRBJ2-3; length: 15; CDR3: CASRSSGSGTDTQYF
V: TRBV21-1; J: TRBJ2-1; length: 18; CDR3: CASSTITRGRRAYNEQFF
V: TRBV30; J: TRBJ1-1; length: 13; CDR3: CAWSDGGWTEAFF
V: TRBV5-1; J: TRBJ2-1; length: 13; CDR3: CASRPDPYNEQFF
V: TRBV18; J: TRBJ2-3; length: 15; CDR3: CASSPGQGGTDTQYF
V: TRBV19; J: TRBJ1-4; length: 15; CDR3: CASSTSRDLVEKLFF
V: TRBV12-3/TRBV12-4; J: TRBJ2-1; length: 15; CDR3: CASSFRDRGQGEQFF
V: TRBV7-6; J: TRBJ2-3; length: 16; CDR3: CASSLVPGGAVNTQYF
V: TRBV20-1; J: TRBJ2-1; length: 16; CDR3: CSAGLAATSSYNEQFF
V: TRBV6-1; J: TRBJ2-3; length: 15; CDR3: CASSDRGGRTDTQYF
V: TRBV20-1; J: TRBJ1-5; length: 15; CDR3: CSARGGTGESQPQHF
V: TRBV19; J: TRBJ2-1; length: 14; CDR3: CASSIDSSAGEQFF
V: TRBV7-2; J: TRBJ2-3; length: 16; CDR3: CASSLVGGIPTDTQYF
V: TRBV10-3; J: TRBJ1-1; length: 15; CDR3: CAISESGQGNTEAFF
V: TRBV5-1; J: TRBJ1-5; length: 15; CDR3: CASSPETGYNQPQHF
V: TRBV9; J: TRBJ2-3; length: 15; CDR3: CASSVDPGSPSAQYF
V: TRBV3-1; J: TRBJ1-1; length: 13; CDR3: CATQTGMNTEAFF